Sequencing of this T cell receptor (beta chain) was carried out in a study of T cell responses to AZD1222 COVID-19 vaccine (dated by TCRdb to the early 2020s). For context, the study as a whole: AZD1222 recipients whose second dose came at about 4 weeks and those whose second dose came at about 12 weeks were combined into one group, since spike-specific TCR depth and breadth did not differ between the two schedules. A total of just over 230 trial participants underwent TCR sequencing, of whom 207 had received two doses of AZD1222 and some 25 had received two doses of the MenACWY control vaccine. Enrollment into the trials was organized by age into subgroups of 18-55, 56-69 and 70-plus years, and those subgroups contained about 150, 27 and 61 TCR-sequenced participants, respectively. Overall study results and their limits: After two AZD1222 doses, spike-specific TCR breadth and depth were significantly higher than at day 0 and than in MenACWY recipients. Only six or seven AZD1222 recipients were SARS-CoV-2 seropositive at baseline, limiting conclusions about previously exposed vaccinees. Because no day 14 peak-response samples were available, the repertoires could be characterized only after the peak T cell response. Nearly half of unique spike-specific TCRs reportedly recognized epitopes outside regions mutated in the B.1.351 and B.1.1.7 variants. In the small 56-69-year group, the increase in depth fell short of significance, most likely because of low power. Participants were mostly white British and included more females than males, and it was suggested by the authors that clonal diversity may have been underestimated. Vaccine-associated CD4 TCRs spanned the whole spike protein, with dominant responses in regions 160-218 and 743-854.

The CDR3 regions of human TCRbeta chains were subjected to immunosequencing. The source study handled its data this way. Repertoire TCRs were matched against a reference library of SARS-CoV-2-specific TCRs generated with the MIRA antigen-specificity platform. Breadth was defined as the fraction of unique TCRs that were SARS-CoV-2-associated, and depth was defined as the fraction of total T cells that were SARS-CoV-2-associated. Each spike-specific TCR was assigned to its reactive spike region and to a CD4 or CD8 class using the MIRA data. Log10-transformed breadth and depth values were compared by one-way ANOVA with Sidak's multiple comparisons tests. TCRdb stores this immuneACCESS table with in-frame sequences only. Part of the clones is absent; in the studies checked, under half of the shortfall reflects unresolved V genes, and no reason is known for the rest. The D gene and trimming were derived from the DNA, and the V and J assignments and clone size from that table. The sample table records fewer than 200,000 clones; over 80% of these occur just once. The top ten constitute 8% to 13% of the sample.

Interpreted using the paper, the time point label stands for: baseline before first vaccination. Vaccinee samples were obtained from the UK trials COV001 and COV002, which included a single-blind randomized controlled phase 2/3 trial of AZD1222 (ChAdOx1 nCoV-19) in healthy adults. For TCRbeta chain sequencing, PBMC samples from trial participants were taken at day 0 and at day 28 after the second dose. Based on the germline V gene (reference sequence), the CDR1 and CDR2 sequences are LNHDA and SQIVND. The CDR3 runs 14 amino acids, cysteine and phenylalanine included. Of all the DNA, just the CDR3 is kept, 42 bases in frame from base 1. The junction carries 14 bases between V and J, which are trimmed by 5 bases and 4 bases respectively. Comment on this clone: The specificity of this receptor is unknown. One base away there is no much larger clone; base qualities are not given.

The V and J genes are TRBV19 and TRBJ1-1; the best D guess is TRBD1, with 6 bases matching. This TCR was recovered from an adult in good health. The sequences come from peripheral blood, collected on day 0 of AZD1222 vaccination. The nucleotides read TGTGCCAGTAGTCAATTGGACAGCCGCACTGAAGCTTTCTTT. Its protein reads: CASSQLDSRTEAFF.